The following is a T cell receptor (beta chain) sequence with its context. Its matching antigen is unknown. Use of 60 Vbeta and 13 Jbeta primers characterized the PCR. Profiled with immunoSEQ multiplex PCR; TCRdb holds only in-frame clones, not every one. The table has about 89,000 clones, roughly 80% seen once; the top ten hold around a tenth. The CDR3 is made up of 18 amino acids. V was clipped by 3 bases and J by 1 base; unmatched bases: 15. Germline values: CDR1 SGHRS, CDR2 YFSETQ. The data were obtained in a study of cytomegalovirus exposure and HLA in healthy donors. Study-wide results and caveats: According to the study, around 150 TCR beta chains were cytomegalovirus-associated. What was likely a sequencing artifact was a cluster of highly shared sequence variants. Cytomegalovirus status was reportedly diagnosed by the classifier with high sensitivity and specificity.

This TCR was sampled from a man aged 25 to 40 in good health and CMV-seropositive. Sequencing used PBMCs. This chain uses TRBV5-1 with TRBJ2-7; 8 nucleotides match TRBD1. DNA for the CDR3: TGCGCCAGCAGCTCCTCGGGACAGGTGTCCGACCTTTCCTACGAGCAGTACTTC. It translates to CASSSSGQVSDLSYEQYF.